Sample share makes the clone carrying this TCR beta chain medium-sized. The template was RNA from unsorted bulk tissue. More than 3 cm separated this lung sample from the edge of the tumor. Three rounds of nested PCR, following a modified ARM-PCR protocol, produced the TCRbeta library. Each CDR3 protein is one row after TCRdb ran MiXCR on the multiplex PCR reads. The sample has tens of thousands of distinct CDR3 sequences, roughly 60% seen once. The record originates from a study of tumor and adjacent non-tumor tissue in lung cancer. The CDR3 runs 14 residues. Trimming left V 4 bases short and J 10 bases short, with 17 bases between. Germline V gives CDR1 SGHDT, CDR2 YYEEEE.

The sample taken for sequencing was distant non-tumor lung tissue. The rearrangement links TRBV5-6 to TRBJ1-4, with TRBD1 as a possible D gene (6 bases). The receptor comes from a woman aged 35 to 49 with non-small cell lung cancer. In DNA, the CDR3 is TGTGCCAGCAGCCCCGGGACATTCTCCGGAAAACTGTTTTTT. Its protein product is CASSPGTFSGKLFF.